The rows below give T cell receptor beta chains drawn from one sample of a study of blood T cells in healthy people across ages. TCRdb reanalysed the 5' RACE reads using MiXCR and keeps one entry per CDR3 protein. The sample lists hundreds of thousands of distinct CDR3 sequences, around 24% occurring once. These records were also assigned to another study, of T cells of mothers and their children.

Sequenced material: blood. The receptor source for this set is a boy between 10 and 17 years old in good health. Each CDR3 is given with its conserved first and last residue. A D gene is named only where the DNA matches it firmly. Part of the rows lack a size; the others show once, few, many or a class for expanded clones.

few	TRBD2	TRBV7-2	TRBJ2-3	TGTGCCAGCAGCTTAACTAGCGGGGGGGCCCCAGATACGCAGTATTTT	CASSLTSGGAPDTQYF
few	.	TRBV27	TRBJ2-1	TGTGCCAGCAGTTTGCGTCTTTTGACTACTAATTACAATGAGCAGTTCTTC	CASSLRLLTTNYNEQFF
few	TRBD1	TRBV5-5	TRBJ1-5	TGTGCCAGCAGCTCCGGGACAGGGGGTCAGCCCCAGCATTTT	CASSSGTGGQPQHF
few	.	TRBV7-9	TRBJ1-2	TGTGCCAGCAGCGTCCCTGAGGAGGTCTATGGCTACACCTTC	CASSVPEEVYGYTF
.	TRBD1	TRBV29-1	TRBJ2-7	TGCAGCGCTACCGGACAGGGGATGGGCGAGCAGTACTTC	CSATGQGMGEQYF
few	.	TRBV29-1	TRBJ1-1	TGCAGCGTTGAGGGCTTCGACACTGAAGCTTTCTTT	CSVEGFDTEAFF
many	TRBD2	TRBV4-1	TRBJ2-7	TGTGCCAGCAGTTTGACTAGCGGGGCTTACGAGCAGTACTTC	CASSLTSGAYEQYF
.	.	TRBV6-4	TRBJ2-2	TGTGCCAGCAGTCAACAGGGTTCCGGGGAGCTGTTTTTT	CASSQQGSGELFF
few	.	TRBV9	TRBJ2-5	TGTGCCAGCAGCGTAGAGACTACAGAGACCCAGTACTTC	CASSVETTETQYF
few	.	TRBV6-5	TRBJ1-6	TGTGCCAGCAGAGCAGGGCCCCTACTTTCACCCCTCCACTTT	CASRAGPLLSPLHF
few	.	TRBV3-1	TRBJ2-7	TGTGCCAGCAGCCAAGATGGGACTGGTCCGTGGTCCTACGAGCAGTACTTC	CASSQDGTGPWSYEQYF
few	TRBD2	TRBV3-1	TRBJ2-5	TGTGCCAGCAGGGGGGGGAGGCAAAAAGAGACCCAGTACTTC	CASRGGRQKETQYF
.	TRBD2	TRBV7-8	TRBJ2-5	TGTGCCAGCAGATCGGCCGGGACTAGCTCCCGAGAGACCCAGTACTTC	CASRSAGTSSRETQYF
few	TRBD1	TRBV10-3	TRBJ2-1	TGTGCCATCAGATCGGACAGGGGAACCTACAATGAGCAGTTCTTC	CAIRSDRGTYNEQFF
few	.	TRBV4-3	TRBJ2-7	TGCGCCAGCAGCCAAGATGTGTGGGTCGAGCAGTACTTC	CASSQDVWVEQYF
few	TRBD2	TRBV7-9	TRBJ2-1	TGTGCCAGCAGCGCTAGCGGGAGTCAGTACAATGAGCAGTTCTTC	CASSASGSQYNEQFF
few	TRBD2	TRBV7-2	TRBJ2-5	TGTGCCAGCAGCGCCCGATCAGCGGGGGGACAAGAGACCCAGTACTTC	CASSARSAGGQETQYF
.	.	TRBV29-1	TRBJ2-5	TGCAGCGTTGAGATACGGACAGATAAGTACTTC	CSVEIRTDKYF
few	.	TRBV6-6	TRBJ1-5	TGTGCCAGCGGAAGGGGCCAGCCCCAGCATTTT	CASGRGQPQHF
.	TRBD2	TRBV30	TRBJ2-1	TGTGCCTGGAGGCCGAAGACTAGCGGGCGGAATGAGCAGTTCTTC	CAWRPKTSGRNEQFF
.	TRBD2	TRBV20-1	TRBJ2-5	TGCAGTGCTTTGCGGGGGGGTGAAGAGACCCAGTACTTC	CSALRGGEETQYF
few	TRBD1	TRBV5-6	TRBJ1-1	TGTGCCAGCAGCGAACCCGGGACAGGGGGGACTGAAGCTTTCTTT	CASSEPGTGGTEAFF
.	.	TRBV25-1	TRBJ2-7	TGTGCCAGCAGTGAAGGGGGTACCTACGAGCAGTACTTC	CASSEGGTYEQYF
.	.	TRBV2	TRBJ2-1	TGTGCCAGCGGGGCCCCTCCAAGGGAGTTCTTC	CASGAPPREFF
.	.	TRBV4-1	TRBJ1-6	TGCGCCAGCAGCCAAGAAAGGAAAGTATCCTATAATTCACCCCTCCACTTT	CASSQERKVSYNSPLHF
few	.	TRBV6-6	TRBJ2-5	TGTGCCAGCAGTTACGCATACGTCGGGGAGACCCAGTACTTC	CASSYAYVGETQYF
few	TRBD2	TRBV6-6	TRBJ2-7	TGTGCCAGCAGTTTCGCTAGCGGGGAGACCTACGAGCAGTACTTC	CASSFASGETYEQYF
few	TRBD1	TRBV7-2	TRBJ1-1	TGTGCCAGCAGCTTAGCGGTCAGGGGGAGCACTGAAGCTTTCTTT	CASSLAVRGSTEAFF
.	.	TRBV4-1	TRBJ2-1	TGCGCCAGCAGCCAAGATTCAGGGGGGTACTACAATGAGCAGTTCTTC	CASSQDSGGYYNEQFF
few	TRBD1	TRBV13	TRBJ2-5	TGTGCCAGCAGAGCATCCGGGACAGGGGGCAGATCGGAGACCCAGTACTTC	CASRASGTGGRSETQYF
once	TRBD1	TRBV29-1	TRBJ2-5	TGCAGCGTGAAACGGACAGGTGGGAAAGAGACCCAGTACTTC	CSVKRTGGKETQYF
.	TRBD1	TRBV9	TRBJ2-1	TGTGCCAGCAGCGTAGCCCGGGCACCGGGACAGCCTCACAATGAGCAGTTCTTC	CASSVARAPGQPHNEQFF
.	.	TRBV27	TRBJ2-1	TGTGCCAGCAGTCCTGCCACCGGGACAATCTCCTACAATGAGCAGCTCTTC	CASSPATGTISYNEQLF
.	TRBD1	TRBV6-5	TRBJ1-5	TGTGCCAGCAGAATGGACAGGGGTAGCAATCAGCCCCAGCATTTT	CASRMDRGSNQPQHF
few	TRBD1	TRBV6-6	TRBJ1-4	TGTGCCAGCAGTTACTCCGGGACAGATAATGAAAAACTGTTTTTT	CASSYSGTDNEKLFF
.	.	TRBV15	TRBJ1-1	TGTGCCACCGACGGCGCAACGTCGCACGCTGAAGCTTTCTTT	CATDGATSHAEAFF
once	.	TRBV7-2	TRBJ2-1	TGTGCCAGCAGCTTAAATCCTCCCGGAAGCTCCTACAATGAGCAGTTCTTC	CASSLNPPGSSYNEQFF
few	.	TRBV7-9	TRBJ2-5	TGTGCCAGCAGCTTAGGGGTTCTGAGGAACCAAGAGACCCAGTACTTC	CASSLGVLRNQETQYF
few	.	TRBV12-3/TRBV12-4	TRBJ1-5	TGTGCCAGCAGCCGGACAGTGGGGCAGCCCCAGCATTTT	CASSRTVGQPQHF
few	.	TRBV4-2	TRBJ2-7	TGTGCCAGCAGCCAAGATCAGGGGGGAGGGCCCCACTACGAGCAGTACTTC	CASSQDQGGGPHYEQYF